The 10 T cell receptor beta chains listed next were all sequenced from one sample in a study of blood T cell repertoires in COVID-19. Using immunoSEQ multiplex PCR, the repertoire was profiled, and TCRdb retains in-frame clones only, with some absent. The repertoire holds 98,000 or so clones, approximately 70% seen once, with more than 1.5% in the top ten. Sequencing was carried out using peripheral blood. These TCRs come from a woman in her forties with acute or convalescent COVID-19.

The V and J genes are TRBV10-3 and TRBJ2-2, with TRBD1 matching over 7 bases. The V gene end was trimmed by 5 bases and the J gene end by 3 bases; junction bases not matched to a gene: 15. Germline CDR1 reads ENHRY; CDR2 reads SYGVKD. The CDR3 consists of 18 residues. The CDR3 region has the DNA TGTGCCATCAGTTCCATGATGGGGCAGGGGGTGGACACCGGGGAGCTGTTTTTT. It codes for CAISSMMGQGVDTGELFF.

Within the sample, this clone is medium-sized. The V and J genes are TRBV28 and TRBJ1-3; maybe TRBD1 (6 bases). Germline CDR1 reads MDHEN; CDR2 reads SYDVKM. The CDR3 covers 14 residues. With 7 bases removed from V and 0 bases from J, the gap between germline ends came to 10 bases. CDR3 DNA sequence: TGTGCCAGCAACGGACAGCCCTCTGGAAACACCATATATTTT. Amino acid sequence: CASNGQPSGNTIYF.

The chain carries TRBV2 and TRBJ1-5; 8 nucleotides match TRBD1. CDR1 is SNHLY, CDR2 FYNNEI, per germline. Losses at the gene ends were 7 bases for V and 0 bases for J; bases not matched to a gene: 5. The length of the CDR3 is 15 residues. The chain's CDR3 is CASIVDRVSNQPQHF. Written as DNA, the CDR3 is TGTGCCAGCATTGTGGACAGGGTTAGCAATCAGCCCCAGCATTTT.

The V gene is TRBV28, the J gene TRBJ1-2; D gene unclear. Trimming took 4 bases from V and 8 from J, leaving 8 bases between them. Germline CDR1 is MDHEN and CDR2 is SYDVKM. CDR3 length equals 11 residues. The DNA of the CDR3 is TGTGCCAGCAGTTCCGTGAGGGGCTACACCTTC. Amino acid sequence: CASSSVRGYTF.

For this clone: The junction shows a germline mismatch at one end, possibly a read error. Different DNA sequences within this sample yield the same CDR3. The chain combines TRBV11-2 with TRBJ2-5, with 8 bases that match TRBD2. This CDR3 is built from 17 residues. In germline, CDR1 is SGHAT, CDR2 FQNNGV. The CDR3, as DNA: TGTGCCAGCAGCTTAGATAGAACGGGGGGGCGCCAAGAAACCCAGTACTTC. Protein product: CASSLDRTGGRQETQYF. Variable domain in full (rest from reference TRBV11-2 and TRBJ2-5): EAGVAQSPRYKIIEKRQSVAFWCNPISGHATLYWYQQILGQGPKLLIQFQNNGVVDDSQLPKDRFSAERLKGVDSTLKIQPAKLEDSAVYLCASSLDRTGGRQETQYFGPGTRLLVL.

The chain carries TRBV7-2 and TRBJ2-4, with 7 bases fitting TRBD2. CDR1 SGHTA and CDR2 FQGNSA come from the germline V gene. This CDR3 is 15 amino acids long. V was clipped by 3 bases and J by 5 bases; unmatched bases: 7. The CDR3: CASSLEGTKENIQYF. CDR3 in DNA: TGTGCCAGCAGCTTGGAGGGGACTAAGGAAAACATTCAGTACTTC.

The CDR3 DNA sequence: TGTGCCAGTAGTACGGGAGCGAGCTCCTACGAGCAGTACTTC. It is translated as CASSTGASSYEQYF. V usage is TRBV19 and J usage is TRBJ2-7, with D perhaps matching TRBD2 (6 bases). This CDR3 comprises 14 residues. V dropped 4 bases and J dropped 0 bases, with 10 bases sitting between them. CDR1 LNHDA and CDR2 SQIVND come from the germline V gene (reference sequence).

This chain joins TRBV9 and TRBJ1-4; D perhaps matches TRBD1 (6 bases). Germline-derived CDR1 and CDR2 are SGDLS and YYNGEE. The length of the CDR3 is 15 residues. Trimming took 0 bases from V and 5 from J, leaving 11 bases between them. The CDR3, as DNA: TGTGCCAGCAGCGTAGATTTAGGGACAAATGAAAAACTGTTTTTT. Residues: CASSVDLGTNEKLFF.

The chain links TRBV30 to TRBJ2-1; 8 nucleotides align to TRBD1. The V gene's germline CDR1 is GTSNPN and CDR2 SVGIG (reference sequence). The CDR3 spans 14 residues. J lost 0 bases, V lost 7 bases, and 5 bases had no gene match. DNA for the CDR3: TGTGCCTACGCGACAGGGGCCTCCTACAATGAGCAGTTCTTC. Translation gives CAYATGASYNEQFF.

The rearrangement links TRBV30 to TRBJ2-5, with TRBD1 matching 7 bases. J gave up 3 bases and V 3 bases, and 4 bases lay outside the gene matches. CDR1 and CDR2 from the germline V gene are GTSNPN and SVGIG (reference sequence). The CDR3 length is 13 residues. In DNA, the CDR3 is TGTGCCTGGAGACGTCAGGGGGAAGAGACCCAGTACTTC. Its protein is CAWRRQGEETQYF.